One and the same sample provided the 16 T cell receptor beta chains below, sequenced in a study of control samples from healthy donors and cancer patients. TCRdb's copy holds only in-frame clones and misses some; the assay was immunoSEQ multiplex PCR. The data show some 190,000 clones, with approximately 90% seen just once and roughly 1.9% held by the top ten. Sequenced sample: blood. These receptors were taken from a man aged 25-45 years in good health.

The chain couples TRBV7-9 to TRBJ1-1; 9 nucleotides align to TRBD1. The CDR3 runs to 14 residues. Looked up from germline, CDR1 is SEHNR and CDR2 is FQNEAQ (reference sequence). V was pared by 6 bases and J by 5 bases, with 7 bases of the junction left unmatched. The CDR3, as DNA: TGTGCCAGCAGAAACGGACAGGGGAGTACTGAAGCTTTCTTT. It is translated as CASRNGQGSTEAFF.

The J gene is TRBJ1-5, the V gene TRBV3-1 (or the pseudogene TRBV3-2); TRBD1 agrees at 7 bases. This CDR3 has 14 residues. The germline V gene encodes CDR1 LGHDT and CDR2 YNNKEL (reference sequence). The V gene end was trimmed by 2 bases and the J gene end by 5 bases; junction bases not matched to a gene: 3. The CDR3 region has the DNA TGTGCCAGCAGCCAAACGACAGGGTATCAGCCCCAGCATTTT. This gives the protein CASSQTTGYQPQHF.

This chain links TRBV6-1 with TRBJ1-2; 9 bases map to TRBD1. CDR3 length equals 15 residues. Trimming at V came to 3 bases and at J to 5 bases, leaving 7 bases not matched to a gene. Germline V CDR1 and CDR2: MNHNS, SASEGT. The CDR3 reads CASSDRGDRGYGYTF. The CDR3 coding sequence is TGTGCCAGCAGTGATAGGGGAGACAGGGGGTATGGCTACACCTTC.

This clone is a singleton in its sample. In DNA, the CDR3 is TGTGCCAGCAGCGTAGGGGGACAGGGGGCGACTAGCGGGGCCTACAATGAGCAGTTCTTC. It codes for CASSVGGQGATSGAYNEQFF. The rearrangement joins TRBV9 to TRBJ2-1, with a weak D call TRBD1 (12 bases). Germline V CDR1 and CDR2: SGDLS, YYNGEE. There are 20 residues in the CDR3. Trimming cost V 0 bases and J 2 bases, with 24 bases left between them. The whole variable domain, filled in from reference TRBV9 and TRBJ2-1, reads DSGVTQTPKHLITATGQRVTLRCSPRSGDLSVYWYQQSLDQGLQFLIQYYNGEERAKGNILERFSAQQFPDLHSELNLSSLELGDSALYFCASSVGGQGATSGAYNEQFFGPGTRLTVL.

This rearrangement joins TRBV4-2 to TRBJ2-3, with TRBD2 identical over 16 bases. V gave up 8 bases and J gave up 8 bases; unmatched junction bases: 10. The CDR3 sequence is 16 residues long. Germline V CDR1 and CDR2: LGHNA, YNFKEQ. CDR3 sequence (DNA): TGTGCCAGCCACCCCGGGACTAGCGGGGGGGCCGGTACGCAGTATTTT. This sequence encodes CASHPGTSGGAGTQYF.

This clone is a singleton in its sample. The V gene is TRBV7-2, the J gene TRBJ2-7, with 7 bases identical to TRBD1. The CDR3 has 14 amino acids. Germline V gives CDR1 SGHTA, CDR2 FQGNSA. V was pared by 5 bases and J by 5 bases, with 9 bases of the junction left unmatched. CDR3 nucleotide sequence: TGTGCCAGCAGCCGCCAAACAGGGGTTCACGAGCAGTACTTC. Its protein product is CASSRQTGVHEQYF.

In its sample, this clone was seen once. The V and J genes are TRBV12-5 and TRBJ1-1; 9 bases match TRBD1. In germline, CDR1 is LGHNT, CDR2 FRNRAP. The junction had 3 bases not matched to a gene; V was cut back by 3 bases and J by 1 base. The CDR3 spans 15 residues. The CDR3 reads CASGFRGQGNTEAFF. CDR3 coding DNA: TGTGCTAGTGGTTTCCGGGGACAGGGGAACACTGAAGCTTTCTTT.

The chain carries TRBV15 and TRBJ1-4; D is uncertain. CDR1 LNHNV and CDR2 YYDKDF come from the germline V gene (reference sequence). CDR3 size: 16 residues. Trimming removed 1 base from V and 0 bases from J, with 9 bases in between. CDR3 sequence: CATSRVRETTNEKLFF. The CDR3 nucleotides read TGTGCCACCAGCAGAGTGAGAGAAACAACTAATGAAAAACTGTTTTTT.

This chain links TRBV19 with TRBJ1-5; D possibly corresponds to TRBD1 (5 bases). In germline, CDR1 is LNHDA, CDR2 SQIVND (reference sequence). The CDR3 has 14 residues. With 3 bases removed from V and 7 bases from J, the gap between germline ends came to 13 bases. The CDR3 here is CASSMSRARQPQHF. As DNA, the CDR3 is TGTGCCAGTAGTATGTCCAGGGCAAGACAGCCCCAGCATTTT. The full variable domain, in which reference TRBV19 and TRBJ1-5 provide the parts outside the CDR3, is DGGITQSPKYLFRKEGQNVTLSCEQNLNHDAMYWYRQDPGQGLRLIYYSQIVNDFQKGDIAEGYSVSREKKESFPLTVTSAQKNPTAFYLCASSMSRARQPQHFGDGTRLSIL.

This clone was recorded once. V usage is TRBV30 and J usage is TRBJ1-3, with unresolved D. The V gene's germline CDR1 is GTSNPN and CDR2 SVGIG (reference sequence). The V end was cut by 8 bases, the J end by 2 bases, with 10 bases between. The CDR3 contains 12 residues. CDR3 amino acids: CAGGRAGNTIYF. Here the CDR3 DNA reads TGTGCCGGAGGGAGGGCTGGAAACACCATATATTTT. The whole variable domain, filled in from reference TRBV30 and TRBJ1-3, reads SQTIHQWPATLVQPVGSPLSLECTVEGTSNPNLYWYRQAAGRGLQLLFYSVGIGQISSEVPQNLSASRPQDRQFILSSKKLLLSDSGFYLCAGGRAGNTIYFGEGSWLTVV.

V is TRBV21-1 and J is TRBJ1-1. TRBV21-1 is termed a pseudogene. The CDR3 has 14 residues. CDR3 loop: CASSKAGGNTEAFF. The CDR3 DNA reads TGTGCCAGCAGCAAAGCTGGGGGGAACACTGAAGCTTTCTTT.

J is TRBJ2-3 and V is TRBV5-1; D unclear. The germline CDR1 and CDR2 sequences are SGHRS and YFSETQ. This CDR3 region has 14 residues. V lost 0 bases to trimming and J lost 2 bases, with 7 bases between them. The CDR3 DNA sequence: TGCGCCAGCAGCTTGGTTACTTTCACAGATACGCAGTATTTT. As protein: CASSLVTFTDTQYF.

The CDR3 coding sequence is TGTGCCAGCAGCCAAGAGGGTTACACCTACGAGCAGTACTTC. This translates into CASSQEGYTYEQYF. V and J are TRBV14 and TRBJ2-7; D is uncertain. In germline, CDR1 is SGHDN, CDR2 FVKESK. V was cut by 0 bases and J by 2 bases, with 8 bases left in between. The CDR3 consists of 14 residues.

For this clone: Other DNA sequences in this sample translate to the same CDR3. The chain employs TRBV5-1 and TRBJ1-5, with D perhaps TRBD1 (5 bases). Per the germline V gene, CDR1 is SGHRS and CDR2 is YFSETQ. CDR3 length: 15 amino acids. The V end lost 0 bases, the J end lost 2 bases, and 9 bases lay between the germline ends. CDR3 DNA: TGCGCCAGCAGCTTGGAAGGGGATGGCAATCAGCCCCAGCATTTT. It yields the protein CASSLEGDGNQPQHF.

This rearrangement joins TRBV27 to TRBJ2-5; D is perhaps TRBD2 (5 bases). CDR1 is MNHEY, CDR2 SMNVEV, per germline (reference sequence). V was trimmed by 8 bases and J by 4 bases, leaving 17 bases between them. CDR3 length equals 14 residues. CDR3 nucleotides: TGTGCCAGCCGCGGGCCAAGCTTGGGAGAGACCCAGTACTTC. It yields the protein CASRGPSLGETQYF.

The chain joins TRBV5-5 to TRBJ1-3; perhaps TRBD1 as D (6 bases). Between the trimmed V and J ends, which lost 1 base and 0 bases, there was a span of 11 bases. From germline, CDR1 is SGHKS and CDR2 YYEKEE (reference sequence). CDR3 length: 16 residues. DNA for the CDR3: TGTGCCAGCAGCTTGACCACAGGGTTCTCTGGAAACACCATATATTTT. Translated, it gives CASSLTTGFSGNTIYF. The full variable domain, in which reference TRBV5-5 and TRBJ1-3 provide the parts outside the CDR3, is DAGVTQSPTHLIKTRGQQVTLRCSPISGHKSVSWYQQVLGQGPQFIFQYYEKEERGRGNFPDRFSARQFPNYSSELNVNALLLGDSALYLCASSLTTGFSGNTIYFGEGSWLTVV.